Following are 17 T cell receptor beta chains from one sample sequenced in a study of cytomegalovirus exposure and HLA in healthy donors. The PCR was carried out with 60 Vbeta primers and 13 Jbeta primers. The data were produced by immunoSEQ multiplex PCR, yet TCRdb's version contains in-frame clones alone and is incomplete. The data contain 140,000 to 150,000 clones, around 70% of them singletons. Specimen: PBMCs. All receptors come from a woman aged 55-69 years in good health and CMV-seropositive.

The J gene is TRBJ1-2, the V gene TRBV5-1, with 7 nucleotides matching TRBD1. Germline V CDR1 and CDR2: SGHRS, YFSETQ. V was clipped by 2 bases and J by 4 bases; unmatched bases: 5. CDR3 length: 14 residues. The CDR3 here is CASSLGTEFYGYTF. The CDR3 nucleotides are TGCGCCAGCAGCTTAGGGACAGAGTTCTATGGCTACACCTTC.

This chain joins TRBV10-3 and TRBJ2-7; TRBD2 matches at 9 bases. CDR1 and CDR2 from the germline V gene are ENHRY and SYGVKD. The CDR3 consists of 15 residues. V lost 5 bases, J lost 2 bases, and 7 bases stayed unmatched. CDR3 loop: CAISPGTSRTYEQYF. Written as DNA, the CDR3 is TGTGCCATCAGTCCCGGGACTAGCCGGACCTACGAGCAGTACTTC.

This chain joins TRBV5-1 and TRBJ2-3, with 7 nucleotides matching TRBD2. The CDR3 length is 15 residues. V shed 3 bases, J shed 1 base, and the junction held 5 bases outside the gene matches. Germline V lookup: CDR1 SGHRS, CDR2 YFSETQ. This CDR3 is CASSWAGEGTDTQYF. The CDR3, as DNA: TGCGCCAGCAGCTGGGCGGGAGAGGGCACAGATACGCAGTATTTT. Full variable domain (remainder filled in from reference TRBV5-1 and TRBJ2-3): KAGVTQTPRYLIKTRGQQVTLSCSPISGHRSVSWYQQTPGQGLQFLFEYFSETQRNKGNFPGRFSGRQFSNSRSEMNVSTLELGDSALYLCASSWAGEGTDTQYFGPGTRLTVL.

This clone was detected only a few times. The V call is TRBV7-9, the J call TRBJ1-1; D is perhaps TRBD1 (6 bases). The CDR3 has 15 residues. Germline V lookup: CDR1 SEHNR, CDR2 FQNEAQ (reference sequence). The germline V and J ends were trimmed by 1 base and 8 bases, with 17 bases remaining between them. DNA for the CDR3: TGTGCCAGCAGCTTAGAGCTTCGGGGGGCCCACGAAGCTTTCTTT. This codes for CASSLELRGAHEAFF.

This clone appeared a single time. CDR3 residues: CAWSSEGYGYTF. The CDR3 region has the DNA TGTGCCTGGAGCTCTGAGGGTTATGGCTACACCTTC. The chain combines TRBV30 with TRBJ1-2, with D unclear. Deletions cut 3 bases from V and 5 bases from J, with 10 bases between. Germline V CDR1 and CDR2: GTSNPN, SVGIG (reference sequence). The CDR3 length is 12 residues.

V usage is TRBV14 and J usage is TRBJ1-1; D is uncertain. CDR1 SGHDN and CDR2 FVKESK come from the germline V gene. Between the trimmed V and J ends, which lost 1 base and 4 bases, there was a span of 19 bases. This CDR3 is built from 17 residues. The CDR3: CASSQVGSGDLGTEAFF. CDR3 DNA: TGTGCCAGCAGCCAAGTAGGGAGCGGCGACCTAGGCACTGAAGCTTTCTTT. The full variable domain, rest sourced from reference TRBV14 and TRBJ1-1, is EAGVTQFPSHSVIEKGQTVTLRCDPISGHDNLYWYRRVMGKEIKFLLHFVKESKQDESGMPNNRFLAERTGGTYSTLKVQPAELEDSGVYFCASSQVGSGDLGTEAFFGQGTRLTVV.

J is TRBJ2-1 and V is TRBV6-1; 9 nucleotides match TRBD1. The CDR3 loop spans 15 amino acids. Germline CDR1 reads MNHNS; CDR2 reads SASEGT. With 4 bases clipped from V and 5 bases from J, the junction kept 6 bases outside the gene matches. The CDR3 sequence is CASSAGQGKHNEQFF. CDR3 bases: TGTGCCAGCAGTGCCGGACAGGGGAAACACAATGAGCAGTTCTTC.

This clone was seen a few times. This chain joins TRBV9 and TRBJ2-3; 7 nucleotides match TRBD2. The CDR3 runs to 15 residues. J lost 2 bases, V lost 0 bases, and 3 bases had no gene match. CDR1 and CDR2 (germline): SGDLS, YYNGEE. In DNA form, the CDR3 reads TGTGCCAGCAGCGTAGCGGGAGGTTCCACAGATACGCAGTATTTT. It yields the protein CASSVAGGSTDTQYF.

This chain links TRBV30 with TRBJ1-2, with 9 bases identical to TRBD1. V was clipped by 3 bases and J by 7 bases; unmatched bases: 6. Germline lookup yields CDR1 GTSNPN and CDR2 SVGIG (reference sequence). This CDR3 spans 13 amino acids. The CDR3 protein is CAWSSGTGCGYTF. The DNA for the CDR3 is TGTGCCTGGAGCTCCGGGACAGGGTGTGGCTACACCTTC.

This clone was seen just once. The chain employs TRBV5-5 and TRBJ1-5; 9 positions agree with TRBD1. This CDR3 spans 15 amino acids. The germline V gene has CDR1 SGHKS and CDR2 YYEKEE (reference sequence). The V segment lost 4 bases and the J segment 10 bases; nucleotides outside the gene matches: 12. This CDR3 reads CASSMNRDREIPQHF. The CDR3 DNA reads TGTGCCAGCAGCATGAACCGGGACAGGGAGATTCCCCAGCATTTT.

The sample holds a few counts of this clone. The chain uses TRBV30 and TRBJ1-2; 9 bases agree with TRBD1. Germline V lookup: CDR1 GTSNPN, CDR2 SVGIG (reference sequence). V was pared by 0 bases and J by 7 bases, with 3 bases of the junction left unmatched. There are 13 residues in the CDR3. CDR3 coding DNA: TGTGCCTGGAGTGTACAGGGGGCGGGTGGCTACACCTTC. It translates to CAWSVQGAGGYTF.

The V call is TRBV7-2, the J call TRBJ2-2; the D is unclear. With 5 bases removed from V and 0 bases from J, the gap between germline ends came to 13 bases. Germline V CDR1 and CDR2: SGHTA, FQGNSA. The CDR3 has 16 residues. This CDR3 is CASSRQLVANTGELFF. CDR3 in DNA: TGTGCCAGCAGCCGTCAACTGGTCGCGAACACCGGGGAGCTGTTTTTT. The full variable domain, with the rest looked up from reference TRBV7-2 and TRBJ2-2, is GAGVSQSPSNKVTEKGKDVELRCDPISGHTALYWYRQSLGQGLEFLIYFQGNSAPDKSGLPSDRFSAERTGGSVSTLTIQRTQQEDSAVYLCASSRQLVANTGELFFGEGSRLTVL.

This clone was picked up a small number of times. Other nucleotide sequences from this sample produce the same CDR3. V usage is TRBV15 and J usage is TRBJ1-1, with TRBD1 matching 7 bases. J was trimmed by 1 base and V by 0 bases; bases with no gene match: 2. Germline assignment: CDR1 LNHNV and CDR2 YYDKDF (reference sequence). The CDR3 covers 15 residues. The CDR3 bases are TGTGCCACCAGCAGAGACCGGACAGGGAACACTGAAGCTTTCTTT. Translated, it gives CATSRDRTGNTEAFF.

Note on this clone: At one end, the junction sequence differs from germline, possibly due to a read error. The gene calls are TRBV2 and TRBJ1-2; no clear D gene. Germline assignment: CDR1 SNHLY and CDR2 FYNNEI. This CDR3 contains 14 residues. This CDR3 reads CTSSDRRANYGYTF. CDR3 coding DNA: TGTACCAGCAGTGATCGAAGAGCTAACTATGGCTACACCTTC.

This CDR3 is CASSMRYGETQYF. As DNA, the CDR3 is TGTGCCAGTAGTATGAGGTACGGAGAGACCCAGTACTTC. V and J are TRBV19 and TRBJ2-5; the D is unclear. Trimming shortened V by 3 bases and J by 4 bases, and 9 bases separated the two germline ends. The CDR3 length is 13 residues. Germline V gene lookup returns CDR1 LNHDA and CDR2 SQIVND (reference sequence).

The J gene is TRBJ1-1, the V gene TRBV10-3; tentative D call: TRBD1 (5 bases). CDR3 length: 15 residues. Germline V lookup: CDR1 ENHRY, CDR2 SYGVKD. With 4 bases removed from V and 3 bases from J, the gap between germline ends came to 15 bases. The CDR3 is CAISGAGLGDTEAFF. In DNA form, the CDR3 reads TGTGCCATCAGTGGGGCAGGGCTCGGCGACACTGAAGCTTTCTTT.

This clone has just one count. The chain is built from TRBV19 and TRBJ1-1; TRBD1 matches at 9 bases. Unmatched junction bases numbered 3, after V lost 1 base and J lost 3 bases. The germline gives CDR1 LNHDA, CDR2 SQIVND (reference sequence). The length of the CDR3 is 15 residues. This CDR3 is CASSIGTGVDTEAFF. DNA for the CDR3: TGTGCCAGTAGTATAGGGACAGGGGTTGACACTGAAGCTTTCTTT.